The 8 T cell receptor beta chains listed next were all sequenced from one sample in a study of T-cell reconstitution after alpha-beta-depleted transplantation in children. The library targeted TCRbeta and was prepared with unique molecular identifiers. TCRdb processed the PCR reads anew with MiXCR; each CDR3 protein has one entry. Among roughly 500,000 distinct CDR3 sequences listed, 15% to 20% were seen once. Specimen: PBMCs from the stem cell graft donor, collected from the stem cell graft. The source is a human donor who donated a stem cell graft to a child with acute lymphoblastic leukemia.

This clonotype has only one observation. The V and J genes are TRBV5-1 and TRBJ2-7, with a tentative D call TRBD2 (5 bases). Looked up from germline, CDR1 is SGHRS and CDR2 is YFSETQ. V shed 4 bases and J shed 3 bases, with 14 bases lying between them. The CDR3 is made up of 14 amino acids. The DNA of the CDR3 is TGCGCCAGCAGCCTCTTGGGAGTGAACTACGAGCAGTACTTC. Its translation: CASSLLGVNYEQYF.

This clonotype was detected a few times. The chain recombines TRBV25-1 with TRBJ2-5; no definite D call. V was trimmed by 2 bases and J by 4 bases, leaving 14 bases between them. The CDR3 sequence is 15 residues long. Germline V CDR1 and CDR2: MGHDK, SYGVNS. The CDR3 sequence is CASSETPLRGETQYF. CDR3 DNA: TGTGCCAGCAGTGAAACCCCTCTGCGAGGAGAGACCCAGTACTTC.

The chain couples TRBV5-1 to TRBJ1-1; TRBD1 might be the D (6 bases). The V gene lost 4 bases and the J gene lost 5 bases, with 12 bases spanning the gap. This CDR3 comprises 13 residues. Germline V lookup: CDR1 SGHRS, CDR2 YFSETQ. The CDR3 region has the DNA TGCGCCAGCAGCACGACGGGACAAACTGAAGCTTTCTTT. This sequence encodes CASSTTGQTEAFF.

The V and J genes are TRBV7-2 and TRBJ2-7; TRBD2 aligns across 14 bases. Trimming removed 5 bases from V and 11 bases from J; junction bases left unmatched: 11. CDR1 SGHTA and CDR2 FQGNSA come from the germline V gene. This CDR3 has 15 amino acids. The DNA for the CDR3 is TGTGCCAGCAGCCAGCCGGGACTAGCGGGAGTTAGGGAGTACTTC. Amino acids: CASSQPGLAGVREYF.

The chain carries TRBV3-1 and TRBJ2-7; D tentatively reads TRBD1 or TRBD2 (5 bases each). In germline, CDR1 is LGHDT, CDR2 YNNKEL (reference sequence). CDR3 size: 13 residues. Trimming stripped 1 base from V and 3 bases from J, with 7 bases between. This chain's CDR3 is CASSQGDGYEQYF. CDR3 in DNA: TGTGCCAGCAGCCAAGGGGACGGCTACGAGCAGTACTTC.

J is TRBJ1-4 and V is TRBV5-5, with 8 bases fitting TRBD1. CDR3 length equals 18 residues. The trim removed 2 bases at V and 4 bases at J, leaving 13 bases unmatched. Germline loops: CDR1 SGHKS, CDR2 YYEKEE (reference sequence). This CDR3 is CASSLQFPGTGFNEKLFF. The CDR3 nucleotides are TGTGCCAGCAGCTTACAATTCCCCGGGACAGGTTTTAATGAAAAACTGTTTTTT.

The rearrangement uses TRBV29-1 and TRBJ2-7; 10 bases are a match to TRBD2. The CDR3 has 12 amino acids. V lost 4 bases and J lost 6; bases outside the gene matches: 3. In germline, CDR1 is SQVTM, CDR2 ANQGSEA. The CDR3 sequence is CSVVGLATEQYF. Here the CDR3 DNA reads TGCAGCGTTGTGGGACTAGCGACCGAGCAGTACTTC.

CDR3 bases: TGCAGTGCTTATTCTAGCGGGGGCTCCTACAATGAGCAGTTCTTC. This gives the protein CSAYSSGGSYNEQFF. The chain links TRBV20-1 to TRBJ2-1; 10 nucleotides line up with TRBD2. The CDR3 loop spans 15 amino acids. The germline gives CDR1 DFQATT, CDR2 SNEGSKA (reference sequence). V was pared by 5 bases and J by 0 bases, with 4 bases of the junction left unmatched.